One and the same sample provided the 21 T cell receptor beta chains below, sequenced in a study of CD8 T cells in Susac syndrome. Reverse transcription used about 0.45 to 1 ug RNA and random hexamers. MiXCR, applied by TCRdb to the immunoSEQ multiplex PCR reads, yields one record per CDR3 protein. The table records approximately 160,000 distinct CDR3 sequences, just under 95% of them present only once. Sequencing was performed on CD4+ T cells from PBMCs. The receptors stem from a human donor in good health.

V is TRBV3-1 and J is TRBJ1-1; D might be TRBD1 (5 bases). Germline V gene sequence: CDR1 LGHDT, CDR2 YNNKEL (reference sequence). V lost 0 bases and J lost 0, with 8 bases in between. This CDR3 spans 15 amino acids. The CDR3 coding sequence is TGTGCCAGCAGCCAAGACAGGGACGTGAACACTGAAGCTTTCTTT. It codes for CASSQDRDVNTEAFF.

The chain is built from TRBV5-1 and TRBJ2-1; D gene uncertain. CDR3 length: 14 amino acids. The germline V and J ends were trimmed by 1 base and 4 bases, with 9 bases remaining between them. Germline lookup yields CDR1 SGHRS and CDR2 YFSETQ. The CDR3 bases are TGCGCCAGCAGCTTGATCCCAGGATACAATGAGCAGTTCTTC. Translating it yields CASSLIPGYNEQFF.

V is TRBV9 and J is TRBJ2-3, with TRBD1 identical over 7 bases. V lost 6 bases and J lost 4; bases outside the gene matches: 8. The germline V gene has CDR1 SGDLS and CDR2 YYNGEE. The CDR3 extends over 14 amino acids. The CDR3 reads CASTLQGYADTQYF. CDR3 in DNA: TGTGCCAGCACCTTACAGGGGTACGCAGATACGCAGTATTTT.

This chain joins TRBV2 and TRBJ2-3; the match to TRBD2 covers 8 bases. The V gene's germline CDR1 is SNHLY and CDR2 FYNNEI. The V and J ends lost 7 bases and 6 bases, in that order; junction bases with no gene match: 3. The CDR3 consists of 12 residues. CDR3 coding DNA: TGTGCCAGCACGGGGGGGTCGGATACGCAGTATTTT. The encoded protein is CASTGGSDTQYF.

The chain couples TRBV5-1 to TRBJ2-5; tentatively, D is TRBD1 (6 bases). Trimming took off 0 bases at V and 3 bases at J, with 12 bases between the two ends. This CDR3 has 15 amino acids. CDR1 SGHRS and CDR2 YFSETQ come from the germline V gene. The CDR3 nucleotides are TGCGCCAGCAGCTTGGGAACAGGGAGAAAAGAGACCCAGTACTTC. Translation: CASSLGTGRKETQYF.

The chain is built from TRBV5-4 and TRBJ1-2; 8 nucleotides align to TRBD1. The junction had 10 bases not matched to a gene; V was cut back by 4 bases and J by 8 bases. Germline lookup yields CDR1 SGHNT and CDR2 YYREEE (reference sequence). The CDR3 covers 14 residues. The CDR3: CASSRLQGGQGYTF. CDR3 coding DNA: TGTGCCAGCAGCCGATTACAGGGGGGTCAAGGCTACACCTTC. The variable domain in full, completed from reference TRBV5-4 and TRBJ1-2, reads ETGVTQSPTHLIKTRGQQVTLRCSSQSGHNTVSWYQQALGQGPQFIFQYYREEENGRGNFPPRFSGLQFPNYSSELNVNALELDDSALYLCASSRLQGGQGYTFGSGTRLTVV.

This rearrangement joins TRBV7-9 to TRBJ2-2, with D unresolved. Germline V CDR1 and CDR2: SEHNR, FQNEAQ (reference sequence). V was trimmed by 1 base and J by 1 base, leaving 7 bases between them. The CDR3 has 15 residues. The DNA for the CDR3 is TGTGCCAGCAGCTTAGTGGCAGTGAACACCGGGGAGCTGTTTTTT. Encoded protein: CASSLVAVNTGELFF.

CDR3 in amino acids: CASSSCPAIVEKLFF. In nucleotides, the CDR3 is TGTGCCAGCAGCTCCTGCCCCGCTATTGTTGAAAAACTGTTTTTT. The gene calls are TRBV21-1 and TRBJ1-4. TRBV21-1 is listed as a pseudogene. The CDR3 consists of 15 residues.

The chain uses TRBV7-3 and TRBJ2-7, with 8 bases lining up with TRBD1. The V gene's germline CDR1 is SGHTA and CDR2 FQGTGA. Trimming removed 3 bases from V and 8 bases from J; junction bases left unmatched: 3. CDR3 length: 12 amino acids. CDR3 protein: CASSFGQGKQYF. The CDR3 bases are TGTGCCAGCAGCTTTGGACAGGGAAAGCAGTACTTC.

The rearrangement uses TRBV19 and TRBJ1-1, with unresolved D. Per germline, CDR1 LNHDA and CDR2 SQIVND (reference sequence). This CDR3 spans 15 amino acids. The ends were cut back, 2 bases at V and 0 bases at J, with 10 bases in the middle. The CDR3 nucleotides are TGTGCCAGTAGTATAAGAGGACGGATGAACACTGAAGCTTTCTTT. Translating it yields CASSIRGRMNTEAFF.

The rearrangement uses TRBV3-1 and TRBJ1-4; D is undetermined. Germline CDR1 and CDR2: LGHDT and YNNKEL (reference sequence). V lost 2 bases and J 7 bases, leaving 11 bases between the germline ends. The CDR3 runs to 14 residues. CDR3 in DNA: TGTGCCAGCAGCCAAAGGGATTTTGGTGAAAAACTGTTTTTT. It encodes CASSQRDFGEKLFF.

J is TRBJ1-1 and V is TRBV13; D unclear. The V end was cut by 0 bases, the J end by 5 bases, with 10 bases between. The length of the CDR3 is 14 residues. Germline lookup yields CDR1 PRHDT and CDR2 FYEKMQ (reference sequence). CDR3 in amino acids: CASSLGSAMTEAFF. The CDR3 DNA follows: TGTGCCAGCAGCTTAGGCAGTGCGATGACTGAAGCTTTCTTT.

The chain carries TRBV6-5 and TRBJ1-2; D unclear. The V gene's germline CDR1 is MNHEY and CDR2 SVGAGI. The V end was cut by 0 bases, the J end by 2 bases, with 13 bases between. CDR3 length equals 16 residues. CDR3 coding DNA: TGTGCCAGCAGTTACTCGATGGCACGAGTAAACTATGGCTACACCTTC. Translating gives CASSYSMARVNYGYTF.

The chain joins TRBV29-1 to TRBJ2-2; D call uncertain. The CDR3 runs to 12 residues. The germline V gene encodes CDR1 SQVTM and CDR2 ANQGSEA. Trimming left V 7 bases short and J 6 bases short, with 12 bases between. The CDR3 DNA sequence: TGCAGCGGCAATAATGGCCCCGGGGAGCTGTTTTTT. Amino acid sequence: CSGNNGPGELFF.

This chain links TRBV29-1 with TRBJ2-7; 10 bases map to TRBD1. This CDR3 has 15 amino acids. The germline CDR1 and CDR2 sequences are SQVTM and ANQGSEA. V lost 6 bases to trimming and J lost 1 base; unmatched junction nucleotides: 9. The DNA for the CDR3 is TGCAGCGTGGCAACGGACAGGGGGGAATCCTACGAGCAGTACTTC. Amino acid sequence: CSVATDRGESYEQYF.

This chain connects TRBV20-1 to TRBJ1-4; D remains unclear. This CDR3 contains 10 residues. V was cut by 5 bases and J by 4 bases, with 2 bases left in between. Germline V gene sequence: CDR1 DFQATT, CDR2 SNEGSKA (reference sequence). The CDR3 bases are TGCAGTGCTTATAATGAAAAACTGTTTTTT. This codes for CSAYNEKLFF.

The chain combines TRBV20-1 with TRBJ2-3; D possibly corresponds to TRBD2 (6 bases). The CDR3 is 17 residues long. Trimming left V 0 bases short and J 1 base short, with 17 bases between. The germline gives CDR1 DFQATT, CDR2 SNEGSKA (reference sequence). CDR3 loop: CSARDLGRRLGTDTQYF. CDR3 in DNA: TGCAGTGCTAGAGATTTAGGGAGGAGATTAGGCACAGATACGCAGTATTTT.

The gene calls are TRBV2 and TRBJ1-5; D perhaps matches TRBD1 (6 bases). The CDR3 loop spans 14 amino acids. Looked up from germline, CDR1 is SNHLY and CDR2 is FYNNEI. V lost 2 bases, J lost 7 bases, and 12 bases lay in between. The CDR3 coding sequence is TGTGCCAGCAGTGAAACCCGGGGGCACCAGCCCCAGCATTTT. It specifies CASSETRGHQPQHF.

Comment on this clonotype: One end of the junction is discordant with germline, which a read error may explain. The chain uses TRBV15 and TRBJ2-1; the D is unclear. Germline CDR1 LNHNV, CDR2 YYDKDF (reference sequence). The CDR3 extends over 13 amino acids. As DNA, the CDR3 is TGTGCCACCAGCAGAGAGGCCTACGATGAGCAGTTCTTC. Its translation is CATSREAYDEQFF.

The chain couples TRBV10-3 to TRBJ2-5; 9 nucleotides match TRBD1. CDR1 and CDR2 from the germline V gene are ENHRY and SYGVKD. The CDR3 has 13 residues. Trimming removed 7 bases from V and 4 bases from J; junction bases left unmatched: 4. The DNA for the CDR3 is TGTGCCATCAACCCGGGACAGGGAGAGACCCAGTACTTC. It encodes CAINPGQGETQYF.

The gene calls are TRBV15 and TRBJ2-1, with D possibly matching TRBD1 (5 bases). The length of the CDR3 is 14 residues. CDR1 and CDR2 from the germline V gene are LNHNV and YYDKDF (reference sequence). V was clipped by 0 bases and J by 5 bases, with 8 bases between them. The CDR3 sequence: CATSRDPRDNEQFF. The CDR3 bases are TGTGCCACCAGCAGAGATCCCAGGGACAATGAGCAGTTCTTC. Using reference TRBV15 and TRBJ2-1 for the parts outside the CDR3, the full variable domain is DAMVIQNPRYQVTQFGKPVTLSCSQTLNHNVMYWYQQKSSQAPKLLFHYYDKDFNNEADTPDNFQSRRPNTSFCFLDIRSPGLGDTAMYLCATSRDPRDNEQFFGPGTRLTVL.